The clone carrying this T cell receptor (beta chain) came up once. These data originate in a study of blood T cell repertoires in COVID-19. About the research overall: Sites across the United States, Italy and Spain contributed samples from acute and convalescent COVID-19.

In the study's own analysis: Amplification of reference gene primers provided the estimated nucleated cell counts. Sequencing used immunoSEQ multiplex PCR; TCRdb keeps in-frame clones, though not all of them. The DNA was the basis for D and trimming; V, J and clone size are from that table. This sample has under 300,000 clones; around 81% occur once, and the top ten carry about 2%. The V end lost 0 bases, the J end lost 3 bases, and 17 bases lay between the germline ends. Germline CDR1 reads LGHDT; CDR2 reads YNNKEL (reference sequence). The CDR3 is made up of 17 amino acids. The rearrangement joins TRBV3-1 (or the pseudogene TRBV3-2) to TRBJ2-5; D perhaps matches TRBD2 (6 bases). Sequencing used peripheral blood. The clonotype comes from a young man who had recovered from COVID-19. The CDR3, as DNA: TGTGCCAGCAGCCAAGATCCCGGGGACTGGATGAAAGAGACCCAGTACTTC. Encoded protein: CASSQDPGDWMKETQYF.